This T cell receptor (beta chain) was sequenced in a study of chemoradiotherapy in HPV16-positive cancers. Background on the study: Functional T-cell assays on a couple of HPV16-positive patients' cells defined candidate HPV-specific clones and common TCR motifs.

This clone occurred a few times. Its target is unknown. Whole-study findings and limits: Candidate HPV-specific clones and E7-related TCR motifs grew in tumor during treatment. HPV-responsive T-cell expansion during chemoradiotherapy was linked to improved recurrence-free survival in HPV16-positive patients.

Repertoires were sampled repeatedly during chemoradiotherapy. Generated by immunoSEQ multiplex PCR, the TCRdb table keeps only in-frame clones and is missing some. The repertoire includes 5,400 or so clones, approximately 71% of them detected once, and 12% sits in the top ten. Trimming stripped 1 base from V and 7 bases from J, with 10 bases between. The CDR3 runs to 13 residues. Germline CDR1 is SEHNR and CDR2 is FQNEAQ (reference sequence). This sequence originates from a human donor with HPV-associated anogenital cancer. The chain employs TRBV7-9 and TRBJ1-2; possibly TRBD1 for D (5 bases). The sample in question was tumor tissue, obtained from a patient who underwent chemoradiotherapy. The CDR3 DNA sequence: TGTGCCAGCAGCTTAGTGGCAGGGATTGGCTACACCTTC. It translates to CASSLVAGIGYTF.